Below, 19 T cell receptor beta chains from the same sample are listed, as sequenced in a study of T cell responses to AZD1222 COVID-19 vaccine. Sequencing was performed with immunoSEQ multiplex PCR; in TCRdb, only in-frame clones are kept and a portion is missing. The sample yields some 140,000 clones, 80% to 90% seen once. This sample comprised peripheral blood, obtained on day 0 of AZD1222 vaccination. All receptors come from an adult in good health.

This clone was observed once. V is TRBV5-4 and J is TRBJ2-7; 13 nucleotides align to TRBD2. Unmatched junction bases numbered 4, after V lost 4 bases and J lost 3 bases. The germline V gene has CDR1 SGHNT and CDR2 YYREEE (reference sequence). This CDR3 has 15 amino acids. The CDR3 DNA sequence: TGTGCCAGCAGCCAAGGACTAGCGGGGGACTACGAGCAGTACTTC. Protein product: CASSQGLAGDYEQYF.

The chain links TRBV6-2 or TRBV6-3 to TRBJ1-2; a possible D gene is TRBD1 (6 bases). V was cut by 2 bases and J by 1 base, with 11 bases left in between. The length of the CDR3 is 15 residues. The germline V gene encodes CDR1 MNHEY and CDR2 SVGEGT. CDR3 sequence reads: CASSYRTAHNYGYTF. Written as DNA, the CDR3 is TGTGCCAGCAGTTACCGGACAGCCCATAACTATGGCTACACCTTC.

This clone was counted between two and nine times. The chain combines TRBV19 with TRBJ1-3; a weak D match, TRBD1 (6 bases). V was cut by 8 bases and J by 0 bases, with 17 bases left in between. The CDR3 loop spans 16 amino acids. Per germline, CDR1 LNHDA and CDR2 SQIVND (reference sequence). CDR3 sequence (DNA): TGTGCCAGTGGTGGACAGACAGCACTCTCTGGAAACACCATATATTTT. It specifies CASGGQTALSGNTIYF. Complete variable domain (other parts from reference TRBV19 and TRBJ1-3): DGGITQSPKYLFRKEGQNVTLSCEQNLNHDAMYWYRQDPGQGLRLIYYSQIVNDFQKGDIAEGYSVSREKKESFPLTVTSAQKNPTAFYLCASGGQTALSGNTIYFGEGSWLTVV.

This sequence joins TRBV7-2 and TRBJ2-7; no definite D call. V lost 5 bases to trimming and J lost 5 bases, with 13 bases between them. The CDR3 runs 13 residues. Per germline, CDR1 SGHTA and CDR2 FQGNSA. The CDR3 region is CASSLWVTNEQYF. CDR3 bases: TGTGCCAGCAGCCTCTGGGTTACTAACGAGCAGTACTTC.

This rearrangement joins TRBV6-4 to TRBJ1-5; no clear D gene. Germline-derived CDR1 and CDR2 are MRHNA and SNTAGT. This CDR3 is built from 13 residues. V dropped 0 bases and J dropped 3 bases, with 3 bases sitting between them. The CDR3 nucleotides are TGTGCCAGCAGTGACTCACCCAATCAGCCCCAGCATTTT. This codes for CASSDSPNQPQHF.

The CDR3 region has the DNA TGCGCCAGCAGCTTAGGGGCCCGCAACACCGGGGAGCTGTTTTTT. Translated, it gives CASSLGARNTGELFF. The gene calls are TRBV5-1 and TRBJ2-2; TRBD1 is a possible D gene (5 bases). The CDR3 has 15 residues. V was trimmed by 2 bases and J by 2 bases, leaving 10 bases between them. Germline CDR1 reads SGHRS; CDR2 reads YFSETQ.

The chain recombines TRBV7-2 with TRBJ1-5; no definite D call. The CDR3 loop spans 13 amino acids. CDR1 and CDR2 from the germline V gene are SGHTA and FQGNSA. V was cut by 4 bases and J by 5 bases, with 9 bases left in between. The CDR3 protein is CASSSRDDQPQHF. CDR3 DNA: TGTGCCAGCAGCTCCCGGGATGATCAGCCCCAGCATTTT. Drawing the rest from reference TRBV7-2 and TRBJ1-5, the complete variable domain is GAGVSQSPSNKVTEKGKDVELRCDPISGHTALYWYRQSLGQGLEFLIYFQGNSAPDKSGLPSDRFSAERTGGSVSTLTIQRTQQEDSAVYLCASSSRDDQPQHFGDGTRLSIL.

J is TRBJ2-3 and V is TRBV5-1, with 12 bases matching TRBD2. The CDR3 consists of 18 residues. The germline V gene encodes CDR1 SGHRS and CDR2 YFSETQ. V lost 2 bases to trimming and J lost 2 bases; unmatched junction nucleotides: 9. CDR3 bases: TGCGCCAGCAGCTTACGGACTAGCGGGGCGTGGGTCACAGATACGCAGTATTTT. It specifies CASSLRTSGAWVTDTQYF.

The V gene is TRBV11-3, the J gene TRBJ2-1, with 10 bases that match TRBD2. J gave up 7 bases and V 4 bases, and 13 bases lay outside the gene matches. The CDR3 consists of 17 residues. Germline CDR1 reads SGHNT; CDR2 reads YENEEA. CDR3 in amino acids: CASSWRGAGGPPNEQFF. CDR3 coding DNA: TGTGCCAGCAGCTGGAGGGGAGCGGGAGGGCCTCCGAATGAGCAGTTCTTC.

This chain links TRBV9 with TRBJ2-2; D is possibly TRBD2 (6 bases). The CDR3 runs 13 residues. From germline, CDR1 is SGDLS and CDR2 YYNGEE. V lost 4 bases and J 4 bases, leaving 8 bases between the germline ends. In DNA, the CDR3 is TGTGCCAGCAGCATTAGCGGCACCGGGGAGCTGTTTTTT. Its translation: CASSISGTGELFF.

The V gene is TRBV11-3, the J gene TRBJ2-7; 7 bases fit TRBD1. V shed 0 bases, J shed 5 bases, and the junction held 7 bases outside the gene matches. The germline CDR1 and CDR2 sequences are SGHNT and YENEEA. The CDR3 runs to 15 residues. Here the CDR3 DNA reads TGTGCCAGCAGCTTAGACAGGACAGGTGGGGACGAGCAGTACTTC. Translating it yields CASSLDRTGGDEQYF.

The J gene is TRBJ1-3, the V gene TRBV18; D is unresolved. Germline CDR1 KGHSH, CDR2 LQKENI. Trimming took off 3 bases at V and 0 bases at J, with 9 bases between the two ends. The CDR3 extends over 15 amino acids. The CDR3 coding sequence is TGTGCCAGCTCACCGCTGGTGGCCTCTGGAAACACCATATATTTT. Residues: CASSPLVASGNTIYF.

The chain uses TRBV29-1 and TRBJ1-2; D is ambiguous. Germline V lookup: CDR1 SQVTM, CDR2 ANQGSEA. The CDR3 is made up of 12 amino acids. V gave up 4 bases and J gave up 8 bases, with 14 bases separating them. Here the CDR3 DNA reads TGCAGCGTTGGCGTGAGGGAGGAGGGCTACACCTTC. This encodes CSVGVREEGYTF.

The chain employs TRBV7-9 and TRBJ2-5, with no clear D. Germline CDR1 and CDR2: SEHNR and FQNEAQ (reference sequence). Trimming left V 3 bases short and J 1 base short, with 12 bases between. The CDR3 has 15 amino acids. The CDR3 sequence: CASSLRLASQETQYF. The CDR3 nucleotides read TGTGCCAGCAGCTTGCGGCTCGCGTCCCAAGAGACCCAGTACTTC.

The chain employs TRBV5-4 and TRBJ1-4; a weak D match, TRBD1 (5 bases). The V end was cut by 4 bases, the J end by 6 bases, with 25 bases between. This CDR3 region has 18 residues. Germline V gene data show CDR1 as SGHNT and CDR2 as YYREEE (reference sequence). CDR3 nucleotide sequence: TGTGCCAGCAGCCCGCGGGGGAGCAGGCCACTTCAGGATGAAAAACTGTTTTTT. This sequence encodes CASSPRGSRPLQDEKLFF.

A remark on this clone: The identical CDR3 is also encoded by other nucleotide sequences in the sample. The rearrangement joins TRBV4-3 to TRBJ1-5, with D unresolved. The CDR3 runs to 17 residues. Germline V gene lookup returns CDR1 LGHNA and CDR2 YSLEER. Trimming shortened V by 0 bases and J by 0 bases, and 12 bases separated the two germline ends. CDR3: CASSQDLAGLSNQPQHF. The DNA for the CDR3 is TGCGCCAGCAGCCAAGATTTGGCAGGTCTTAGCAATCAGCCCCAGCATTTT.

This chain connects TRBV4-3 to TRBJ2-6; no clear D gene. V dropped 0 bases and J dropped 0 bases, with 6 bases sitting between them. This CDR3 has 16 residues. Germline CDR1 LGHNA, CDR2 YSLEER. The CDR3, as DNA: TGCGCCAGCAGCCAAGATGGCAGCTCTGGGGCCAACGTCCTGACTTTC. Translation: CASSQDGSSGANVLTF.

This clone was seen once. The genes are TRBV5-1 and TRBJ2-7; D may correspond to TRBD1 or TRBD2 (6 bases each). CDR1 and CDR2 (germline): SGHRS, YFSETQ. CDR3 length: 15 residues. Trimming removed 0 bases from V and 5 bases from J, with 15 bases in between. CDR3 nucleotides: TGCGCCAGCAGCTTGGAGCCCCGGGGGCGGGACGAGCAGTACTTC. Amino acids: CASSLEPRGRDEQYF.

The chain couples TRBV11-3 to TRBJ2-2; D is possibly TRBD1 (5 bases). The germline V and J ends were trimmed by 5 bases and 5 bases, with 12 bases remaining between them. Germline loops: CDR1 SGHNT, CDR2 YENEEA. This CDR3 is built from 14 residues. The CDR3 bases are TGTGCCAGCAGCCCCCTCTCAGGGACCGGGGAGCTGTTTTTT. Translated, it gives CASSPLSGTGELFF.